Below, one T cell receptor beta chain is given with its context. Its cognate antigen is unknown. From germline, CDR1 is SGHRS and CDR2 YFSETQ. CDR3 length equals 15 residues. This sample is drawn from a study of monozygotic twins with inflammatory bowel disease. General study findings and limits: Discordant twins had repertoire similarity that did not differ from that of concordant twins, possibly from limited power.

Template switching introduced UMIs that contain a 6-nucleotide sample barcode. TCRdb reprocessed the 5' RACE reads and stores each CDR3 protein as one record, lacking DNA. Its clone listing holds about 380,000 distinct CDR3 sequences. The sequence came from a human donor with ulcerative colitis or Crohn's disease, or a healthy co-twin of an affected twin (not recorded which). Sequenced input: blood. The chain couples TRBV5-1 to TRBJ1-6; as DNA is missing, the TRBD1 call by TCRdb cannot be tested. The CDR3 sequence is CASSLASGTGTPLHF.